This paragraph reports one T cell receptor beta chain. The antigen is undetermined. The sample is drawn from a study of OX40 agonist ivuxolimab in advanced cancers. Study as a whole: Prior checkpoint blockade (anti-PD-1, anti-PD-L1 or anti-CTLA-4) was permitted; approximately 40% had it. Overall study results and limits: The average count of expanded clones was higher among CD8+ T cells than among CD4+.

Germline loops: CDR1 KGHSH, CDR2 LQKENI. The V end was cut by 3 bases, the J end by 7 bases, with 15 bases between. The CDR3 contains 15 residues. Produced via immunoSEQ multiplex PCR; TCRdb's table is partial and in-frame only. The sample has roughly 91,000 clones, approximately 90% seen once; the top ten hold 0.79%. The specimen was CD4+ or CD8+ T cells sorted from blood, collected in a trial of the OX40 agonist ivuxolimab. The receptor's source is an adult with an advanced solid tumor such as melanoma, head and neck, liver or kidney cancer. The chain combines TRBV18 with TRBJ1-4; D call uncertain. CDR3 DNA: TGTGCCAGCTCACCGTACCAGGAGGGCAGTGAAAAACTGTTTTTT. This encodes CASSPYQEGSEKLFF. The whole variable domain, remainder taken from reference TRBV18 and TRBJ1-4, is NAGVMQNPRHLVRRRGQEARLRCSPMKGHSHVYWYRQLPEEGLKFMVYLQKENIIDESGMPKERFSAEFPKEGPSILRIQQVVRGDSAAYFCASSPYQEGSEKLFFGSGTQLSVL.